The clone carrying this TCR beta chain was detected many times. Antigen: not known. This specimen comes from a study of T cell repertoires in cytomegalovirus infection. Overall study: Shared public TCR beta signatures pointed to both CMV infection and a matching HLA type.

Study results and limitations: Dominating the ex vivo response were TCR beta clonotypes that were CMV-specific and HLA-C-restricted.

The CDR3 length is 12 residues. V lost 4 bases and J 7 bases, leaving 7 bases between the germline ends. The V gene's germline CDR1 is MDHEN and CDR2 SYDVKM. Using its own MiXCR run on the reads, TCRdb lists one record per CDR3 protein. The sample lists approximately 240,000 distinct CDR3 sequences, over 9% seen once, with 1.5% to 2% in the top ten. The rearrangement links TRBV28 to TRBJ2-2; a weak D match, TRBD1 (5 bases). The sample comprised PBMCs. The clonotype was recovered from a human donor in good health (CMV status not recorded). Some clones in this sample may be carry-over from other donors' samples. The CDR3 nucleotides read TGTGCCAGCAGTTATAGGGGCGGGGAGCTGTTTTTT. Its protein is CASSYRGGELFF.